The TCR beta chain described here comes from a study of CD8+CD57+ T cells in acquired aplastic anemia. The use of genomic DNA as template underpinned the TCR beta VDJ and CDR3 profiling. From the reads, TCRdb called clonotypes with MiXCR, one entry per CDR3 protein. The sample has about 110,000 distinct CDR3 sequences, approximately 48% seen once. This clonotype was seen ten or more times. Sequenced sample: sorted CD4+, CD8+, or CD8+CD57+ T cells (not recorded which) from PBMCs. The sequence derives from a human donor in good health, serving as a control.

The CDR3 nucleotides read TGCGCCAGCAGCTTGATAACAGGGGAGACCCAGTACTTC. This gives the protein CASSLITGETQYF. The rearrangement joins TRBV5-1 to TRBJ2-5; a possible D gene is TRBD1 (6 bases). V gave up 1 base and J gave up 5 bases, with 9 bases separating them. Looked up from germline, CDR1 is SGHRS and CDR2 is YFSETQ. This CDR3 is built from 13 residues.